This paragraph covers one TCR beta chain sequence. Source study methods: Amplifying reference gene primers gave estimates of nucleated cell counts. Clones were sequenced by immunoSEQ multiplex PCR, and TCRdb holds only the in-frame ones, with some missing. V and J calls plus clone size are reproduced from that table; the DNA served to infer D and trimming. This sample carries 50,000 to 60,000 clones, around 89% of them seen once, and the ten largest clones take about 1.5%. The entry originates in a study of blood T cell repertoires in COVID-19. Study background: Collection of acute and convalescent COVID-19 samples took place in the United States, Italy and Spain. The cDNA or gDNA used as material had been derived from T cells, B-cell-depleted T cells, or PBMCs.

J gave up 4 bases and V 4 bases, and 11 bases lay outside the gene matches. Per germline, CDR1 SGHNT and CDR2 YYREEE (reference sequence). The CDR3 covers 17 residues. The sample taken for sequencing was peripheral blood. The receptor's source is a man in his 60s with acute or convalescent COVID-19. V and J are TRBV5-4 and TRBJ2-2; 9 bases fit TRBD2. The CDR3 nucleotides are TGTGCCAGCAGCCCGGGGGGTCTAGCGGGGACCACCGGGGAGCTGTTTTTT. Translated, it gives CASSPGGLAGTTGELFF.